This T cell receptor (beta chain) is from a study of blood T cell repertoires in COVID-19. Whole-study context: Donors in the United States, Italy and Spain gave samples during acute or convalescent COVID-19.

This CDR3 has 15 residues. Trimming took off 4 bases at V and 5 bases at J, with 18 bases between the two ends. Germline V lookup: CDR1 SGHNT, CDR2 YENEEA. Original analysis: For nucleated cells, counts were estimated from reference gene primer amplification. Profiling relied on immunoSEQ multiplex PCR, and the TCRdb table lists in-frame clones only, not all of them. V and J calls and clone size are those listed in that table; D and trimming were worked out from the DNA. The sample comprises some 42,000 clones, about 85% of which are singletons, and about 13% rests with the top ten. The chain employs TRBV11-3 and TRBJ2-7, with D hard to call. What was sequenced was peripheral blood. This receptor was obtained from a woman in her 70s in a cohort sampled during active COVID-19. DNA for the CDR3: TGTGCCAGCAGCTCCGCCCGGTTGCCCGCCCACGAGCAGTACTTC. This encodes CASSSARLPAHEQYF.